Shown below are 10 T cell receptor beta chains from a single sample sequenced in a study of T-cell reconstitution after alpha-beta-depleted transplantation in children. Unique molecular identifiers were used in preparing the TCRbeta library. TCRdb independently ran MiXCR on the PCR reads; one entry per CDR3 protein. This table holds around 100,000 distinct CDR3 sequences, 9% to 12% found once. The input for sequencing was PBMCs, taken before TCRalphabeta/CD19-depleted stem cell transplant. The receptors come from a boy aged 2 to 10 with acute lymphoblastic leukemia, due to receive a stem cell transplant.

The chain employs TRBV7-9 and TRBJ1-5, with 7 bases aligning to TRBD1. CDR1 and CDR2 from the germline V gene are SEHNR and FQNEAQ (reference sequence). The CDR3 runs to 16 residues. Trimming took 5 bases from V and 0 from J; bases not matched to a gene: 7. CDR3 residues: CASSPGQQYSNQPQHF. CDR3 sequence (DNA): TGTGCCAGCAGCCCGGGACAGCAGTATAGCAATCAGCCCCAGCATTTT.

This clonotype was observed a handful of times. The chain joins TRBV20-1 to TRBJ1-2, with D possibly being TRBD1 (6 bases). The CDR3 is made up of 13 amino acids. Germline-derived CDR1 and CDR2 are DFQATT and SNEGSKA (reference sequence). The V and J ends lost 3 bases and 6 bases respectively, with 14 bases between them. The CDR3 coding sequence is TGCAGTGCTAGGCCTCAAGGGGGGCATGGCTACACCTTC. This encodes CSARPQGGHGYTF.

V gene TRBV20-1 combines with J gene TRBJ2-5; 8 bases line up with TRBD2. CDR1 and CDR2 (germline): DFQATT, SNEGSKA (reference sequence). The CDR3 totals 15 residues. J lost 1 base, V lost 3 bases, and 7 bases had no gene match. The CDR3 DNA follows: TGCAGTGCTAGTAGAGCGGGAGCATTCCAAGAGACCCAGTACTTC. Translated: CSASRAGAFQETQYF.

The rearrangement joins TRBV7-9 to TRBJ2-5, with a tentative D call TRBD2 (6 bases). There are 13 residues in the CDR3. Trimming cost V 2 bases and J 9 bases, with 13 bases left between them. The germline V gene encodes CDR1 SEHNR and CDR2 FQNEAQ (reference sequence). Here the CDR3 reads CASSLFGGESQYF. In DNA form, the CDR3 reads TGTGCCAGCAGCTTATTCGGCGGGGAGTCCCAGTACTTC.

The chain recombines TRBV12-3 or TRBV12-4 with TRBJ1-1, with a possible D match to TRBD1 (5 bases). V was cut by 5 bases and J by 0 bases, with 13 bases left in between. The CDR3 consists of 15 residues. The CDR3 is CASSPDRFLNTEAFF. The CDR3 DNA sequence: TGTGCCAGCAGTCCAGACAGATTCTTGAACACTGAAGCTTTCTTT.

J is TRBJ2-1 and V is TRBV20-1, with 7 bases lining up with TRBD2. This CDR3 is 13 amino acids long. V dropped 5 bases and J dropped 6; count of bases not matched to a gene: 7. Per the germline V gene, CDR1 is DFQATT and CDR2 is SNEGSKA (reference sequence). The CDR3 DNA reads as TGCAGTGCTTCCGGACTAGTAGGCAATGAGCAGTTCTTC. Translating gives CSASGLVGNEQFF.

At least ten counts were recorded for this clonotype. This chain uses TRBV15 with TRBJ2-1; 10 nucleotides agree with TRBD1. J was trimmed by 6 bases and V by 2 bases; bases with no gene match: 10. The CDR3 loop spans 17 amino acids. Looked up from germline, CDR1 is LNHNV and CDR2 is YYDKDF (reference sequence). For the CDR3, the DNA is TGTGCCACCAGCAGAAACCCCCGGACAGGGGGGATCAATGAGCAGTTCTTC. Translated, it gives CATSRNPRTGGINEQFF.

Only a few counts were recorded for this clonotype. The gene calls are TRBV7-9 and TRBJ2-1; D could derive from TRBD1 or TRBD2 (5 bases each). Trimming took 5 bases from V and 1 from J, leaving 18 bases between them. The CDR3 has 17 amino acids. The germline V gene has CDR1 SEHNR and CDR2 FQNEAQ (reference sequence). The CDR3 protein is CASSRPPRGRSYNEQFF. The CDR3 nucleotides read TGTGCCAGCAGCCGTCCCCCCCGGGGACGGTCCTACAATGAGCAGTTCTTC.

CDR3 sequence (DNA): TGTGCCAGCAGCCAAGCGTTTCCCCCCGGGGAGCTGTTTTTT. As protein: CASSQAFPPGELFF. The V call is TRBV14, the J call TRBJ2-2, with D unresolved. V was trimmed by 1 base and J by 6 bases, leaving 9 bases between them. Germline CDR1 reads SGHDN; CDR2 reads FVKESK. The CDR3 is 14 amino acids.

This clonotype has more than one count but fewer than ten. V usage is TRBV19 and J usage is TRBJ1-2; D unclear. The germline CDR1 and CDR2 sequences are LNHDA and SQIVND (reference sequence). This CDR3 spans 14 amino acids. The V end was cut by 5 bases, the J end by 8 bases, with 18 bases between. In nucleotides, the CDR3 is TGTGCCAGTAGTCGACCGCACCAAACCTTAGGCTACACCTTC. Translating it yields CASSRPHQTLGYTF.